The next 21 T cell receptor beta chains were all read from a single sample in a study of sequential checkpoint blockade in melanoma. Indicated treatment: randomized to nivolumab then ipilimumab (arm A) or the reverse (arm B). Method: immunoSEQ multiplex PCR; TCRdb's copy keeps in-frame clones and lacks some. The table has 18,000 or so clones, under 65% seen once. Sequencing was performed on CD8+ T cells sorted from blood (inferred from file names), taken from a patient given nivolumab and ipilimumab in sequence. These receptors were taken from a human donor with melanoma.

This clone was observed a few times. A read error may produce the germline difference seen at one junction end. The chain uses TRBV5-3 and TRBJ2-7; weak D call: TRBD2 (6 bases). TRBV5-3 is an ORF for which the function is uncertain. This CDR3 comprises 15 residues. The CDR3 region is CASSLWRVLSYEQYF. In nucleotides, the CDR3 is TGTGCCAGCAGCTTGTGGAGGGTCCTATCCTACGAGCAGTACTTC.

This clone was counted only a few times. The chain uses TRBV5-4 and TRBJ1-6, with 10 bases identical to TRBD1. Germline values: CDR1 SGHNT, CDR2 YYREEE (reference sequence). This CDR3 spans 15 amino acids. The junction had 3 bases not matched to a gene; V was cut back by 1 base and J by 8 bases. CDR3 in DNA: TGTGCCAGCAGCTTGCAGGGGACAGGGGATTCACCCCTCCACTTT. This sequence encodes CASSLQGTGDSPLHF.

The CDR3 DNA reads as TGTGCCAGCAGAGACGCTTGGGCAGGACTAGCGGCTTACAATGAGCAGTTCTTC. Translated: CASRDAWAGLAAYNEQFF. This chain connects TRBV2 to TRBJ2-1, with 10 bases lining up with TRBD2. The CDR3 is 18 amino acids. Germline V gene sequence: CDR1 SNHLY, CDR2 FYNNEI. The V gene end was trimmed by 6 bases and the J gene end by 4 bases; junction bases not matched to a gene: 15.

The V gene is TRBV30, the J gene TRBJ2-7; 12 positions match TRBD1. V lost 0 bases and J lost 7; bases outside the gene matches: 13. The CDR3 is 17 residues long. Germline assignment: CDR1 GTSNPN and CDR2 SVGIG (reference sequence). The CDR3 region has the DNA TGTGCCTGGAGTGTAAGAATAGGTGGGACAGGGGGCCGTGAGCAGTACTTC. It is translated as CAWSVRIGGTGGREQYF.

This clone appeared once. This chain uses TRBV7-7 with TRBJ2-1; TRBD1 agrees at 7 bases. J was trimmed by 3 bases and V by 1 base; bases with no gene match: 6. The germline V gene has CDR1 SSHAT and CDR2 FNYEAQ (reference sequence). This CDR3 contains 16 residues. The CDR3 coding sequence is TGTGCCAGCAGCTTAGAAGGGACAGTGGGCTACAATGAGCAGTTCTTC. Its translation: CASSLEGTVGYNEQFF.

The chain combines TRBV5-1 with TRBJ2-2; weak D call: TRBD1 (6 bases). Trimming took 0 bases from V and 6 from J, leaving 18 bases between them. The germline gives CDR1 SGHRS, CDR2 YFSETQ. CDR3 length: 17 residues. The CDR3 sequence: CASSLGGHYSTAGELFF. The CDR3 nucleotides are TGCGCCAGCAGCTTGGGGGGACACTATAGCACAGCCGGGGAGCTGTTTTTT.

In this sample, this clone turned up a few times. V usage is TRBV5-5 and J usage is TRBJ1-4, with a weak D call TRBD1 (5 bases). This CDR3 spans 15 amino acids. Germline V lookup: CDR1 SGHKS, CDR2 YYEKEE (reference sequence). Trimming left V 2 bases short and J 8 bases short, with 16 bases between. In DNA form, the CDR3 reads TGTGCCAGCAGCTTTGAAGGCCAGGGAGGCGAAAAACTGTTTTTT. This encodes CASSFEGQGGEKLFF.

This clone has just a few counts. The CDR3: CASSPRGNEKLFF. CDR3 in DNA: TGTGCCAGCAGTCCGCGGGGGAATGAAAAACTGTTTTTT. The chain couples TRBV6-1 to TRBJ1-4; TRBD1 is a possible D gene (5 bases). The CDR3 loop spans 13 amino acids. Looked up from germline, CDR1 is MNHNS and CDR2 is SASEGT. The V end was cut by 5 bases, the J end by 5 bases, with 9 bases between.

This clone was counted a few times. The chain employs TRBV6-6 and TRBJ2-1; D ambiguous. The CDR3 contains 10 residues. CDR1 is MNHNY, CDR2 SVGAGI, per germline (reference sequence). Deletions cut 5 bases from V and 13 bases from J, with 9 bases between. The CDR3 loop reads CASSETTQFF. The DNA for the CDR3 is TGTGCCAGCAGTGAGACAACTCAGTTCTTC.

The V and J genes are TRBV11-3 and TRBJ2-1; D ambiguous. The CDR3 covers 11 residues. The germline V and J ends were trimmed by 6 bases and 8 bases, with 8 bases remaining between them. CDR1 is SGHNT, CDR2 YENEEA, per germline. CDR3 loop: CASSTSHEQFF. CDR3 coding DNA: TGTGCCAGCAGTACTTCCCATGAGCAGTTCTTC.

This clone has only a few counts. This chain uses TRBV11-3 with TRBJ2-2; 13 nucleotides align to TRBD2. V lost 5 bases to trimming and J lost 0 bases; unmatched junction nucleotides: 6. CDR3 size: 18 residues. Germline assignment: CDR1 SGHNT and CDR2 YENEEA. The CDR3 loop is CASSGGLAGLANTGELFF. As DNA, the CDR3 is TGTGCCAGCAGCGGGGGACTAGCGGGGCTCGCGAACACCGGGGAGCTGTTTTTT. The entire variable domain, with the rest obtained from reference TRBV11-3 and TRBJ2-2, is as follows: EAGVVQSPRYKIIEKKQPVAFWCNPISGHNTLYWYLQNLGQGPELLIRYENEEAVDDSQLPKDRFSAERLKGVDSTLKIQPAELGDSAVYLCASSGGLAGLANTGELFFGEGSRLTVL.

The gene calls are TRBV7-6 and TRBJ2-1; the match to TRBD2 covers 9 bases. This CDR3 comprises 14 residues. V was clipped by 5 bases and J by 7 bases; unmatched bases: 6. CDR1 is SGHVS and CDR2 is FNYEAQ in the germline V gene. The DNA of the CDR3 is TGTGCCAGCAGCCCGTTGGGACTAGCAAATGAGCAGTTCTTC. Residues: CASSPLGLANEQFF.

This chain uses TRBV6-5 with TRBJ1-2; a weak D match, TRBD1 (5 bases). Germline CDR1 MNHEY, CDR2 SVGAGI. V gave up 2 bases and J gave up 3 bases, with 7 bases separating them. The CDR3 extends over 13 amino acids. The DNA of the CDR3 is TGTGCCAGCAGTTACGGGGGGGACTATGGCTACACCTTC. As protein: CASSYGGDYGYTF.

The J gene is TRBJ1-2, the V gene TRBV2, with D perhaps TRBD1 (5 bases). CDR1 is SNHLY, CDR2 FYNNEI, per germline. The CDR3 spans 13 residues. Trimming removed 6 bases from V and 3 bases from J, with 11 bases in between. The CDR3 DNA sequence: TGTGCCAGCAGGGACACCCAGGACTATGGCTACACCTTC. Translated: CASRDTQDYGYTF.

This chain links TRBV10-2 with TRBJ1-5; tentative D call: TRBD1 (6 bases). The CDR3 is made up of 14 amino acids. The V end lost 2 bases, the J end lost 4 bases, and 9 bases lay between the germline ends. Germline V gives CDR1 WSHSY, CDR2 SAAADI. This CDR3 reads CASSEDRTNQPQHF. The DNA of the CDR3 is TGCGCCAGCAGTGAGGACAGGACAAATCAGCCCCAGCATTTT.

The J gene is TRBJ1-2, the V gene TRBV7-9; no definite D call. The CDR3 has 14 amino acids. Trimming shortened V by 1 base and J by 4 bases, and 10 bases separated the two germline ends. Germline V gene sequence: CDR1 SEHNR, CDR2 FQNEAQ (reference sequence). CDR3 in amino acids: CASSLDRLGYGYTF. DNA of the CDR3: TGTGCCAGCAGCTTAGACCGCCTCGGCTATGGCTACACCTTC.

This CDR3 is CASSFEQGARETQYF. DNA for the CDR3: TGTGCCAGCAGCTTCGAGCAGGGGGCTAGAGAGACCCAGTACTTC. This chain connects TRBV7-9 to TRBJ2-5; 8 positions match TRBD1. The CDR3 is 15 amino acids. CDR1 and CDR2 from the germline V gene are SEHNR and FQNEAQ (reference sequence). V lost 3 bases to trimming and J lost 4 bases; unmatched junction nucleotides: 7.

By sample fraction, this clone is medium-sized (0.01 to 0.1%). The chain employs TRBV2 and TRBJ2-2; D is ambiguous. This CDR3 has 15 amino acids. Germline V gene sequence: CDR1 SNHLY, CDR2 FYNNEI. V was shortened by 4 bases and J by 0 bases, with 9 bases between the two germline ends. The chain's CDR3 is CASSVRSTNTGELFF. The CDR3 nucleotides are TGTGCCAGCAGTGTTAGGAGTACGAACACCGGGGAGCTGTTTTTT.

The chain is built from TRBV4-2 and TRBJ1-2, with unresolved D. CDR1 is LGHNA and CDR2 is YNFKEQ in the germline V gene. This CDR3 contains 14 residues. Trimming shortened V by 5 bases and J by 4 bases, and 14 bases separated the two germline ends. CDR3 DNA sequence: TGTGCCAGCAGCTTAGTGGGAGGGCTCTATGGCTACACCTTC. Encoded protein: CASSLVGGLYGYTF.

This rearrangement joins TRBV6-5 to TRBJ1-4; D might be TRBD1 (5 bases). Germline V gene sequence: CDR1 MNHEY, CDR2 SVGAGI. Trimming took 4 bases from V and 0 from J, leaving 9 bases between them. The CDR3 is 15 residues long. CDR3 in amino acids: CASSLRGATNEKLFF. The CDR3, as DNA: TGTGCCAGCAGTTTGCGGGGGGCAACTAATGAAAAACTGTTTTTT.

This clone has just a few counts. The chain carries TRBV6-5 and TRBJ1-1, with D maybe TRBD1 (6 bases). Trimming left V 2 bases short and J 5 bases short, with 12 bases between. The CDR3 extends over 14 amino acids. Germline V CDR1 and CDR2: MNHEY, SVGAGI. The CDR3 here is CASSYVTGRTEAFF. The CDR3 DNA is TGTGCCAGCAGTTACGTTACAGGGCGAACTGAAGCTTTCTTT.